The present entry profiles one TCR beta chain with its context. Its matching antigen is unknown. CDR3 length equals 14 residues. From germline, CDR1 is SNHLY and CDR2 FYNNEI. Trimming removed 5 bases at V and 5 bases at J, with 13 bases between. These data belong to a study of cytomegalovirus exposure and HLA in healthy donors. Broader study findings: V- and J-gene trimming of TCR beta was linked (in a later analysis) to a missense DCLRE1C variant. Among CMV-associated TCR beta chains, most appeared HLA-restricted in a later analysis.

The PCR ran on 60 Vbeta and 13 Jbeta primers. Method: immunoSEQ multiplex PCR; TCRdb's copy keeps in-frame clones and lacks some. The sample carries some 130,000 clones, roughly 80% recorded once. This rearrangement joins TRBV2 to TRBJ1-5; D not certain. Sequenced input: PBMCs. The TCR comes from a boy aged 5-17 years in good health and CMV-seronegative. The CDR3 bases are TGTGCCAGCAGTACACAGACATTCTATCAGCCCCAGCATTTT. Its translation: CASSTQTFYQPQHF.